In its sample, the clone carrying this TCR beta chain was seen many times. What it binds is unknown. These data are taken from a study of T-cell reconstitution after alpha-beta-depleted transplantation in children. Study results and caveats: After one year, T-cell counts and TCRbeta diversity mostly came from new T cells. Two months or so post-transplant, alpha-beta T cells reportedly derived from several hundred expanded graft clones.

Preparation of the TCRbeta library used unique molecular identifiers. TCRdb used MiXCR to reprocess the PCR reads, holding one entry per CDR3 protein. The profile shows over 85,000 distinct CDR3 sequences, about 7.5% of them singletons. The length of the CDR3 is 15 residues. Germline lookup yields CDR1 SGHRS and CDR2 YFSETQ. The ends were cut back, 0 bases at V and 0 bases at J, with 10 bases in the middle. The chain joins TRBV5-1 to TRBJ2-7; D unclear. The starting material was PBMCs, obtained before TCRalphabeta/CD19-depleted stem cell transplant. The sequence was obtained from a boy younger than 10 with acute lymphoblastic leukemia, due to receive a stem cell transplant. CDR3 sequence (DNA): TGCGCCAGCAGCTTGGCGGGCCTCAGCTCCTACGAGCAGTACTTC. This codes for CASSLAGLSSYEQYF.